This TCR beta chain was recovered during a study of cytomegalovirus exposure and HLA in healthy donors. Vbeta (60) and Jbeta (13) primers were used in the PCR. Data came from immunoSEQ multiplex PCR; TCRdb stores just in-frame clones and leaves some out. Of about 150,000 clones in the sample, 80% were seen once. This clone has just a few counts. The antigen remains undetermined. Study conclusions and caveats: In most subjects, TCR beta sequences reportedly gave accurate predictions of HLA-A and HLA-B alleles. Follow-up analysis found HLA locus-dependent TCR association rates, highest for DRB1 and lowest for HLA-C.

CDR1 and CDR2 from the germline V gene are MDHEN and SYDVKM. V gave up 7 bases and J gave up 5 bases, with 15 bases separating them. This CDR3 is 13 amino acids long. The chain is built from TRBV28 and TRBJ2-7, with D possibly matching TRBD2 (7 bases). The sequence was collected from a man in his thirties or forties in good health and CMV-seropositive. Sequencing input: PBMCs. CDR3 amino acids: CASTLTGRDEQYF. The CDR3 DNA reads as TGTGCCAGCACGCTTACAGGGAGGGACGAGCAGTACTTC.